These 24 T cell receptor beta chains came from one sample sequenced in a study of T cells after yellow fever vaccination. TCRdb analysed the 5' RACE reads with MiXCR anew, one entry per CDR3 protein. The data contain approximately 510,000 distinct CDR3 sequences, around a fifth of them singletons. The sequenced sample was PBMCs, obtained more than 20 days after the first yellow fever vaccination. These receptors were obtained from a man aged 18 to 30 who received the YFV17D yellow fever vaccine.

The chain joins TRBV7-9 to TRBJ2-2, with a weak D call TRBD2 (6 bases). The length of the CDR3 is 16 residues. The V end lost 5 bases, the J end lost 4 bases, and 17 bases lay between the germline ends. CDR1 is SEHNR, CDR2 FQNEAQ, per germline (reference sequence). DNA for the CDR3: TGTGCCAGCAGCGTCGGGACTCCCGAAGGCACCGGGGAGCTGTTTTTT. This codes for CASSVGTPEGTGELFF.

The V and J genes are TRBV7-2 and TRBJ1-6; a weak D match, TRBD1 (5 bases). The CDR3 runs to 14 residues. Trimming took off 2 bases at V and 8 bases at J, with 10 bases between the two ends. The V gene's germline CDR1 is SGHTA and CDR2 FQGNSA. CDR3 protein: CASSLQGPDSPLHF. The DNA of the CDR3 is TGTGCCAGCAGCTTACAGGGTCCGGATTCACCCCTCCACTTT.

This clonotype was found a few times. This chain uses TRBV10-3 with TRBJ2-2, with 8 bases that match TRBD2. This CDR3 spans 15 amino acids. The germline gives CDR1 ENHRY, CDR2 SYGVKD. V shed 3 bases, J shed 3 bases, and the junction held 3 bases outside the gene matches. The chain's CDR3 is CAISEGAGDTGELFF. CDR3 sequence (DNA): TGTGCCATCAGTGAAGGAGCGGGGGACACCGGGGAGCTGTTTTTT.

This sequence joins TRBV18 and TRBJ2-7, with 7 positions matching TRBD2. The CDR3 length is 15 residues. The J segment lost 6 bases and the V segment lost 0 bases, leaving 8 bases of the junction unmatched. Germline V gene data show CDR1 as KGHSH and CDR2 as LQKENI. The CDR3 is CASSPPGGLTGEQYF. CDR3 bases: TGTGCCAGCTCACCACCGGGGGGGTTAACCGGCGAGCAGTACTTC.

This clonotype has just a few counts. The J gene is TRBJ1-5, the V gene TRBV5-1, with a weak D call TRBD1 (6 bases). The germline V and J ends were trimmed by 2 bases and 2 bases, with 11 bases remaining between them. Germline V lookup: CDR1 SGHRS, CDR2 YFSETQ. This CDR3 is 15 amino acids long. Here the CDR3 DNA reads TGCGCCAGCAGCTTATCAGGGGTCGGCAATCAGCCCCAGCATTTT. Its protein is CASSLSGVGNQPQHF. The full variable domain, in which reference TRBV5-1 and TRBJ1-5 provide the parts outside the CDR3, is KAGVTQTPRYLIKTRGQQVTLSCSPISGHRSVSWYQQTPGQGLQFLFEYFSETQRNKGNFPGRFSGRQFSNSRSEMNVSTLELGDSALYLCASSLSGVGNQPQHFGDGTRLSIL.

This clonotype was recorded a few times. The V call is TRBV7-9, the J call TRBJ2-5; D possibly uses TRBD1 or TRBD2 (5 bases each). Trimming shortened V by 4 bases and J by 5 bases, and 20 bases separated the two germline ends. Germline CDR1 reads SEHNR; CDR2 reads FQNEAQ (reference sequence). This CDR3 region has 16 residues. The CDR3 DNA follows: TGTGCCAGCAGCTCAGCCCTGGGACGGAACTCGGAGACCCAGTACTTC. It translates to CASSSALGRNSETQYF.

This clonotype was observed many times. The V gene is TRBV20-1, the J gene TRBJ2-7; D possibly matches TRBD1 or TRBD2 (5 bases each). The germline V gene has CDR1 DFQATT and CDR2 SNEGSKA (reference sequence). The CDR3 sequence is 15 residues long. V lost 5 bases, J lost 6 bases, and 23 bases lay in between. This chain's CDR3 is CSAPQPGPPSSEQYF. Here the CDR3 DNA reads TGCAGTGCTCCACAGCCGGGACCGCCTTCGAGCGAGCAGTACTTC.

The V gene is TRBV12-3 or TRBV12-4, the J gene TRBJ1-1; TRBD1 is a possible D gene (5 bases). V lost 3 bases, J lost 11 bases, and 19 bases lay in between. The CDR3 is made up of 14 amino acids. DNA for the CDR3: TGTGCCAGCAGTTTTCCGGGGCGTCTAATGTATGCTTTCTTT. Residues: CASSFPGRLMYAFF.

The rearrangement uses TRBV2 and TRBJ2-1, with TRBD1 identical over 8 bases. Trimming at V came to 6 bases and at J to 10 bases, leaving 14 bases not matched to a gene. Germline CDR1 and CDR2: SNHLY and FYNNEI. CDR3 length equals 15 residues. CDR3 loop: CASSSDRGRGFEQFF. As DNA, the CDR3 is TGTGCCAGCAGCTCCGACAGGGGAAGGGGATTCGAGCAGTTCTTC.

The table lists this clonotype with many counts. The chain employs TRBV2 and TRBJ2-2; D is undetermined. Trimming left V 0 bases short and J 4 bases short, with 18 bases between. CDR1 SNHLY and CDR2 FYNNEI come from the germline V gene. The CDR3 spans 18 residues. Written as DNA, the CDR3 is TGTGCCAGCAGTGAAGCGCTTTTGATAGTAAGAGGCACCGGGGAGCTGTTTTTT. It is translated as CASSEALLIVRGTGELFF.

This rearrangement joins TRBV2 to TRBJ1-1, with TRBD1 identical over 7 bases. Trimming cost V 7 bases and J 0 bases; bases outside gene matches: 5. The CDR3 loop spans 14 amino acids. Germline lookup yields CDR1 SNHLY and CDR2 FYNNEI. DNA for the CDR3: TGTGCCAGCACCGAGGGACAGATGAACACTGAAGCTTTCTTT. It specifies CASTEGQMNTEAFF. The full variable domain, with the rest looked up from reference TRBV2 and TRBJ1-1, is EPEVTQTPSHQVTQMGQEVILRCVPISNHLYFYWYRQILGQKVEFLVSFYNNEISEKSEIFDDQFSVERPDGSNFTLKIRSTKLEDSAMYFCASTEGQMNTEAFFGQGTRLTVV.

This clonotype was seen many times. This chain joins TRBV5-1 and TRBJ1-2, with D unresolved. The V gene lost 5 bases and the J gene lost 8 bases, with 16 bases spanning the gap. The CDR3 contains 13 residues. Germline loops: CDR1 SGHRS, CDR2 YFSETQ. The CDR3 is CASRTGPIEGYTF. The CDR3 nucleotides read TGCGCCAGCAGGACTGGCCCTATCGAGGGCTACACCTTC.

J is TRBJ2-4 and V is TRBV4-1; 8 bases align to TRBD2. This CDR3 spans 18 amino acids. V lost 6 bases to trimming and J lost 6 bases; unmatched junction nucleotides: 19. Germline-derived CDR1 and CDR2 are MGHRA and YSYEKL. CDR3 nucleotides: TGCGCCAGCAGACCCCGCACGGACGGGACTAGTGAGAGAAACATTCAGTACTTC. It translates to CASRPRTDGTSERNIQYF.

This rearrangement joins TRBV6-5 to TRBJ1-2; D perhaps matches TRBD1 (6 bases). There are 15 residues in the CDR3. Germline assignment: CDR1 MNHEY and CDR2 SVGAGI. Trimming removed 0 bases from V and 2 bases from J, with 10 bases in between. CDR3 sequence: CASSYSGGDNYGYTF. Written as DNA, the CDR3 is TGTGCCAGCAGTTACTCGGGGGGCGACAACTATGGCTACACCTTC.

This clonotype has just a few counts. The genes are TRBV21-1 and TRBJ1-5; TRBD1 reflects the table's D call only, with no check against the DNA. TRBV21-1 counts as a pseudogene. CDR3 length: 13 amino acids. CDR3 loop: CASSLWTARPQHF. The DNA for the CDR3 is TGTGCCAGCAGCCTTTGGACAGCCCGGCCCCAGCATTTT.

The genes are TRBV29-1 and TRBJ1-3; D is uncertain. Germline V lookup: CDR1 SQVTM, CDR2 ANQGSEA. The CDR3 contains 13 residues. V was pared by 7 bases and J by 0 bases, with 10 bases between. The CDR3 coding sequence is TGCAGCGCCCTGGACTTCTCTGGAAACACCATATATTTT. Translation gives CSALDFSGNTIYF.

This clonotype was counted a few times. The DNA of the CDR3 is TGTGCCAGCAGTTACATCAGGCAGGAGACACAAGAGACCCAGTACTTC. This sequence encodes CASSYIRQETQETQYF. The rearrangement links TRBV6-2 or TRBV6-3 to TRBJ2-5; no clear D gene. The V gene lost 2 bases and the J gene lost 2 bases, with 15 bases spanning the gap. The CDR3 is 16 amino acids. CDR1 and CDR2 from the germline V gene are MNHEY and SVGEGT.

V gene TRBV7-8 combines with J gene TRBJ2-5; D is undetermined. This CDR3 contains 15 residues. Germline CDR1 reads SGHVS; CDR2 reads FQNEAQ. V was trimmed by 2 bases and J by 5 bases, leaving 15 bases between them. This CDR3 reads CASSLSVQGRETQYF. The CDR3, as DNA: TGTGCCAGCAGCTTATCGGTCCAAGGGCGTGAGACCCAGTACTTC.

The sample holds a few counts of this clonotype. This chain uses TRBV4-1 with TRBJ1-4; D is ambiguous. Germline V gene lookup returns CDR1 MGHRA and CDR2 YSYEKL. The V end was cut by 3 bases, the J end by 6 bases, with 8 bases between. The CDR3 has 13 residues. CDR3 protein: CASSQGLDEKLFF. In DNA, the CDR3 is TGCGCCAGCAGCCAGGGCTTGGATGAAAAACTGTTTTTT.

This clonotype was seen ten or more times. The chain uses TRBV5-5 and TRBJ2-2, with D maybe TRBD1 (6 bases). The CDR3 loop spans 14 amino acids. The ends were cut back, 4 bases at V and 3 bases at J, with 10 bases in the middle. Germline CDR1 is SGHKS and CDR2 is YYEKEE (reference sequence). Written as DNA, the CDR3 is TGTGCCAGCAGCCAACAGGGAGACACCGGGGAGCTGTTTTTT. Translation: CASSQQGDTGELFF.

This clonotype was counted between two and nine times. The chain is built from TRBV5-1 and TRBJ2-7; 7 bases agree with TRBD1. Germline CDR1 reads SGHRS; CDR2 reads YFSETQ. The ends lost 1 base at V and 7 bases at J; junction bases unmatched: 11. The CDR3 is 15 amino acids. The CDR3 nucleotides read TGCGCCAGCAGCTTGAAGTACGAGGGGGCAGGTGAGCAGTACTTC. Its protein is CASSLKYEGAGEQYF.

This chain joins TRBV7-3 and TRBJ2-7; D gene ambiguous. This CDR3 is built from 15 residues. The V gene's germline CDR1 is SGHTA and CDR2 FQGTGA. Trimming pared 1 base from V and 3 bases from J, leaving 13 bases between. The CDR3 here is CASSLNPARIYEQYF. The CDR3, as DNA: TGTGCCAGCAGCTTAAATCCGGCGCGAATCTACGAGCAGTACTTC.

V is TRBV30 and J is TRBJ2-2; perhaps TRBD1 as D (7 bases). The V gene's germline CDR1 is GTSNPN and CDR2 SVGIG (reference sequence). CDR3 length: 16 residues. V gave up 2 bases and J gave up 9 bases, with 22 bases separating them. The chain's CDR3 is CAWSTLDRDRGRELFF. CDR3 DNA sequence: TGTGCCTGGAGTACACTCGACAGGGATCGGGGGAGGGAGCTGTTTTTT.

This clonotype was observed once. The CDR3: CASSSGQPGYTF. The CDR3 DNA is TGCGCCAGCAGCTCGGGACAGCCCGGCTACACCTTC. The chain couples TRBV5-1 to TRBJ1-2, with TRBD1 matching over 7 bases. The CDR3 loop spans 12 amino acids. Germline V CDR1 and CDR2: SGHRS, YFSETQ. After removal of 3 bases from V and 8 bases from J, the junction contained 4 bases not matched to a gene.